This TCR beta chain is drawn from a study of T cell responses to AZD1222 COVID-19 vaccine. For this clone: Its antigen is undetermined.

Germline V gene lookup returns CDR1 ENHRY and CDR2 SYGVKD. V trimming: 10 bases; J trimming: 7 bases; junction bases outside the gene matches: 16. CDR3 length equals 15 residues. Broader study findings: Possibly, clonal diversity was underestimated; donors were largely white British and included more females. Repertoire collection took place solely once the T cell response had peaked. Spike-specific TCR breadth and depth both grew after two AZD1222 doses. Targets within unmutated variant regions were reportedly found for nearly half of spike-specific TCRs.

The table came from immunoSEQ multiplex PCR; TCRdb's copy has only in-frame clones and leaves some out. The sample has about 45,000 clones; over 85% are singletons. The source material was peripheral blood, sampled 28 days after the second AZD1222 dose. The TCR sequence derives from an adult who received the AZD1222 COVID-19 vaccine. The rearrangement uses TRBV10-3 and TRBJ2-1, with TRBD2 matching 7 bases. The CDR3 sequence: CATPGGRECLNEQFF. In nucleotides, the CDR3 is TGTGCCACCCCTGGCGGGAGAGAATGTTTGAATGAGCAGTTCTTC.